This is a list of T cell receptor beta chains from one sample in a study of immune evolution from preneoplasia to lung adenocarcinoma. TCRdb's table, derived via immunoSEQ multiplex PCR, lists solely in-frame clones and lacks some. The table records about 4,100 clones, 75% to 85% of them present only once. Source material: FFPE adjacent normal lung tissue. The receptors originated from a donor of 70 years or more with lung adenocarcinoma. CDR3s include the opening cysteine and the closing phenylalanine or tryptophan.

v_call,j_call,cdr3_aa
TRBV28,TRBJ1-1,CASSNRRDTEAFF
TRBV5-8,TRBJ1-3,CASSLDPGSGNTIYF
TRBV7-8,TRBJ2-7,CASSLARAGGEYEQYF
TRBV4-1,TRBJ2-7,CASSQLTADHGSYEQYF
TRBV10-3,TRBJ2-1,CAISPGLAGKRAYNEQFF
TRBV9,TRBJ2-7,CASSNRDGPYEQYF
TRBV5-8,TRBJ2-7,CASSLLAGEYF
TRBV6-5,TRBJ2-1,CASRASGYNEQFF
TRBV20-1,TRBJ1-1,CSATRGTEAFF
TRBV14,TRBJ1-4,CASSHRQAYEKLFF
TRBV27,TRBJ2-2,CALSQRTSGRGNTGELFF
TRBV28,TRBJ1-5,CASSSPDGSNQPQHF
TRBV18,TRBJ1-1,CASSDDREAFF
TRBV19,TRBJ1-2,CASSIPGTDNYGYTF
TRBV4-3,TRBJ1-2,CASSQEFTANYGYTF
TRBV10-2,TRBJ2-5,CASSDNDKGWTQYF
TRBV5-4,TRBJ1-2,CASSLIGVPNYGYTF
TRBV29-1,TRBJ1-2,CSVVGGSYGYTF
TRBV7-9,TRBJ2-3,CASSLEGVTDTQYF
TRBV7-2,TRBJ2-5,CASRKRQGPGTQYF
TRBV11-2,TRBJ1-3,CASSLGGYSGNTIYF
TRBV27,TRBJ2-1,CASSPGLAQRGGQFF
TRBV28,TRBJ2-3,CASSVRRLAGATDTQYF
TRBV20-1,TRBJ2-7,CSARETREQYF
TRBV7-2,TRBJ2-4,CASSPDRRVQYF
TRBV25-1,TRBJ1-1,CASRPQGLNTEAFF
TRBV28,TRBJ2-7,CASRRGQDRTYEQYF
TRBV7-9,TRBJ2-7,CASSLREGGLFEQYF
TRBV27,TRBJ2-7,CASRMGGGGSYEQYF
TRBV11-2,TRBJ2-2,CASSLKSPGELFF
TRBV5-1,TRBJ1-4,CASSSQGATNEKLFF
TRBV29-1,TRBJ1-1,CSVARDRSRGAFF
TRBV9,TRBJ2-3,CASSVETDTQYF
TRBV11-2,TRBJ1-2,CASSLDRTGSGYTF
TRBV9,TRBJ2-6,CASSVGSGANVLTF
TRBV5-6,TRBJ2-7,CASSSTGPQNEQYF